This TCR beta chain was sequenced for a study of OX40 agonist ivuxolimab in advanced cancers. Study-wide results and limits: Both blood CD4+ and CD8+ T cells showed clonal growth by week 6 at 0.1 to 3.0 mg/kg.

V was clipped by 7 bases and J by 1 base, with 25 bases between them. This CDR3 region has 18 residues. The germline V gene encodes CDR1 SGHVS and CDR2 FNYEAQ. Assay used: immunoSEQ multiplex PCR; TCRdb lists only in-frame clones, some missing. Of approximately 54,000 clones listed, approximately 90% were seen once; the top ten hold around 9.3%. Points on this clone: Its antigen is unknown.

Sequenced here: CD4+ or CD8+ T cells sorted from blood, sampled in a trial of the OX40 agonist ivuxolimab. This receptor was identified in an adult with an advanced solid tumor such as melanoma, head and neck, liver or kidney cancer. The J gene is TRBJ2-5, the V gene TRBV7-6, with D possibly being TRBD1 (6 bases). The CDR3 protein is CASIPYLSTGSLQETQYF. The CDR3 nucleotides read TGTGCCAGCATCCCTTACCTTTCGACAGGCTCCCTCCAAGAGACCCAGTACTTC. Combining the CDR3 with reference TRBV7-6 and TRBJ2-5 gives the whole variable domain GAGVSQSPRYKVTKRGQDVALRCDPISGHVSLYWYRQALGQGPEFLTYFNYEAQQDKSGLPNDRFSAERPEGSISTLTIQRTEQRDSAMYRCASIPYLSTGSLQETQYFGPGTRLLVL.